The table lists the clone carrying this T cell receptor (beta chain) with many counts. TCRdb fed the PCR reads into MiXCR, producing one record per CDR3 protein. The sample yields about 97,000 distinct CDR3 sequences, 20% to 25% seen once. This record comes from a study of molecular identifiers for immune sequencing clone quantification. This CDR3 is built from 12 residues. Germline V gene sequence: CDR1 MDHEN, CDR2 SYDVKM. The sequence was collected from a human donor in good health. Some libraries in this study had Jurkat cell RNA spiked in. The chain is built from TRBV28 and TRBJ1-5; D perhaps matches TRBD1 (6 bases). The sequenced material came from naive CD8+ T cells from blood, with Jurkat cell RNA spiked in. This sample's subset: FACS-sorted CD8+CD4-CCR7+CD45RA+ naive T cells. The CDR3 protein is CGWGASNQPQHF. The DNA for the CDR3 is TGTGGTTGGGGGGCAAGCAATCAGCCCCAGCATTTT.